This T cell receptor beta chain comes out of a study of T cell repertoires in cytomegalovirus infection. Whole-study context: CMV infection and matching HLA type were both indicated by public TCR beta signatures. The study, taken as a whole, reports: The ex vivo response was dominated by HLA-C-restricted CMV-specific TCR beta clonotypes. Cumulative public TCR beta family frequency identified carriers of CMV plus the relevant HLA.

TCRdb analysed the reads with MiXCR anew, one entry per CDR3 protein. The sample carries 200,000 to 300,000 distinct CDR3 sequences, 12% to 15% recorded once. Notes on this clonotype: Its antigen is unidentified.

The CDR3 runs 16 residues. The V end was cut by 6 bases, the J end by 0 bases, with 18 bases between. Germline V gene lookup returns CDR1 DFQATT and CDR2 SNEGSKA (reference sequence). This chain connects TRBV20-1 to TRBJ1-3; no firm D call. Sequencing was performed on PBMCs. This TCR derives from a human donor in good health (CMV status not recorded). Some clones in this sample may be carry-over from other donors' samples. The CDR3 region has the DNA TGCAGTGCCTCAACCCGGCAGGCGAGCTCTGGAAACACCATATATTTT. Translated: CSASTRQASSGNTIYF.